The 13 T cell receptor beta chains given below trace back to one sample, sequenced in a study of blood T cell repertoires in COVID-19. The protocol was immunoSEQ multiplex PCR, while the TCRdb copy is restricted to in-frame clones and leaves out a portion. In the table there are about 88,000 clones, approximately 91% of which are singletons. Sequencing input: peripheral blood. The source of these receptors is a human donor with active COVID-19. The donor label of this sample is uncertain.

V gene TRBV5-1 combines with J gene TRBJ1-1; 7 bases fit TRBD1. The CDR3 is made up of 12 amino acids. The V and J ends lost 4 bases and 11 bases, in that order; junction bases with no gene match: 8. Germline values: CDR1 SGHRS, CDR2 YFSETQ. CDR3 sequence reads: CASSLDRQKAFF. DNA for the CDR3: TGCGCCAGCAGCCTGGACAGGCAGAAGGCTTTCTTT.

The V call is TRBV5-1, the J call TRBJ2-7; weak D call: TRBD2 (5 bases). The CDR3 sequence is 15 residues long. CDR1 is SGHRS and CDR2 is YFSETQ in the germline V gene. Trimming took off 4 bases at V and 3 bases at J, with 17 bases between the two ends. The CDR3 loop reads CASSPQDWGDYEQYF. DNA for the CDR3: TGCGCCAGCAGCCCGCAGGACTGGGGAGACTACGAGCAGTACTTC. Using reference TRBV5-1 and TRBJ2-7 for the parts outside the CDR3, the full variable domain is KAGVTQTPRYLIKTRGQQVTLSCSPISGHRSVSWYQQTPGQGLQFLFEYFSETQRNKGNFPGRFSGRQFSNSRSEMNVSTLELGDSALYLCASSPQDWGDYEQYFGPGTRLTVT.

V usage is TRBV5-6 and J usage is TRBJ2-1; TRBD2 agrees at 9 bases. The CDR3 has 16 residues. Germline values: CDR1 SGHDT, CDR2 YYEEEE. The junction had 10 bases not matched to a gene; V was cut back by 2 bases and J by 7 bases. The CDR3 sequence: CASSLAGGPQSNEQFF. As DNA, the CDR3 is TGTGCCAGCAGCTTAGCGGGGGGCCCGCAATCTAATGAGCAGTTCTTC.

A single count supports this clone. This chain connects TRBV3-1 (or the pseudogene TRBV3-2) to TRBJ2-3; 8 bases are shared with TRBD2. Germline CDR1 LGHDT, CDR2 YNNKEL (reference sequence). The CDR3 is 18 residues long. J was trimmed by 0 bases and V by 3 bases; bases with no gene match: 11. CDR3: CASSHPTSGGSSTDTQYF. Written as DNA, the CDR3 is TGTGCCAGCAGCCATCCCACCAGCGGGGGCTCTAGCACAGATACGCAGTATTTT.

The rearrangement joins TRBV6-1 to TRBJ1-5, with unresolved D. Germline CDR1 MNHNS, CDR2 SASEGT. This CDR3 spans 15 amino acids. V was pared by 8 bases and J by 6 bases, with 20 bases between. The CDR3 region is CASWVGNSVVQPQHF. The CDR3 coding sequence is TGTGCCAGCTGGGTCGGAAACAGTGTCGTTCAGCCCCAGCATTTT.

This chain joins TRBV7-6 and TRBJ2-2; 14 bases agree with TRBD2. This CDR3 spans 18 amino acids. The V and J ends lost 6 bases and 5 bases, in that order; junction bases with no gene match: 11. Germline V lookup: CDR1 SGHVS, CDR2 FNYEAQ. CDR3 region: CASSLTSGGALVTGELFF. DNA of the CDR3: TGTGCCAGCAGTTTGACTAGCGGGGGGGCCTTGGTGACCGGGGAGCTGTTTTTT.

In this sample, this clone turned up once. As DNA, the CDR3 is TGTGCCAGCAGCGAGCGAGGGTATAAGAACACTGAAGCTTTCTTT. Residues: CASSERGYKNTEAFF. The genes are TRBV5-4 and TRBJ1-1, with unresolved D. The CDR3 totals 15 residues. Germline assignment: CDR1 SGHNT and CDR2 YYREEE (reference sequence). V shed 4 bases and J shed 1 base, with 14 bases lying between them.

The gene calls are TRBV7-9 and TRBJ1-2; D remains unclear. This CDR3 contains 15 residues. Trimming shortened V by 6 bases and J by 8 bases, and 22 bases separated the two germline ends. Germline V gives CDR1 SEHNR, CDR2 FQNEAQ (reference sequence). Written as DNA, the CDR3 is TGTGCCAGCAGACGCAATGGGCCCTTCCCGGGGGGCTACACCTTC. It encodes CASRRNGPFPGGYTF.

The chain recombines TRBV19 with TRBJ2-7; D is uncertain. V was trimmed by 1 base and J by 0 bases, leaving 10 bases between them. The CDR3 has 15 residues. Germline V gives CDR1 LNHDA, CDR2 SQIVND (reference sequence). The chain's CDR3 is CASSIGTDDSYEQYF. CDR3 nucleotide sequence: TGTGCCAGTAGTATAGGCACAGATGACTCCTACGAGCAGTACTTC.

The V gene is TRBV13, the J gene TRBJ2-5, with 8 bases fitting TRBD2. J was trimmed by 5 bases and V by 0 bases; bases with no gene match: 8. CDR3 length: 16 amino acids. CDR1 and CDR2 from the germline V gene are PRHDT and FYEKMQ (reference sequence). CDR3 residues: CASSLGAGGVHETQYF. In nucleotides, the CDR3 is TGTGCCAGCAGCTTAGGGGCGGGGGGCGTTCACGAGACCCAGTACTTC.

The genes are TRBV7-2 and TRBJ2-7; 10 bases are a match to TRBD2. Germline V gives CDR1 SGHTA, CDR2 FQGNSA. The CDR3 has 14 residues. Germline trimming cut 2 bases from V and 2 bases from J; bases unmatched to any gene: 0. The CDR3 nucleotides are TGTGCCAGCAGCTTACTAGCGGGGGCCTACGAGCAGTACTTC. Translating gives CASSLLAGAYEQYF.

J is TRBJ2-1 and V is TRBV27, with D perhaps matching TRBD2 (5 bases). This CDR3 comprises 14 residues. Trimming removed 5 bases from V and 8 bases from J, with 16 bases in between. Germline V lookup: CDR1 MNHEY, CDR2 SMNVEV (reference sequence). DNA of the CDR3: TGTGCCAGCAGTCCCGGGATCTTGTTGGATGAGCAGTTCTTC. It specifies CASSPGILLDEQFF.

This rearrangement joins TRBV5-1 to TRBJ2-3; D not certain. Germline assignment: CDR1 SGHRS and CDR2 YFSETQ. Between the trimmed V and J ends, which lost 2 bases and 15 bases, there was a span of 13 bases. The CDR3 runs 11 residues. CDR3 nucleotides: TGCGCCAGCAGCTTTCGGGTAAGTCAATATTTT. Protein product: CASSFRVSQYF.